This T cell receptor (beta chain) appears in the sequencing data of a study of identical twins. Trimming stripped 7 bases from V and 2 bases from J, with 11 bases between. Germline V gene data show CDR1 as KGHDR and CDR2 as SFDVKD. The CDR3 consists of 14 residues. In TCRdb, the 5' RACE reads were re-called with MiXCR into one record per CDR3 protein. The data contain 450,000 or so distinct CDR3 sequences, around 24% of them singletons. This clonotype was seen only a few times. These same records also appear under a second study, on T cells expressing NK-cell markers. This second study notes: Source material for TCR beta repertoires consisted of sorted CD3+CD56+NKG2C+, CD3+CD56+NKG2C- and CD3+CD56-NKG2C+ T cells. Among the eight sequenced donors, seven tested HCMV-seropositive and one tested seronegative. One observes that, in a few donors, these clonotypes were also the leading ones within the CD3+CD56-NKG2C+ fraction.

The chain has TRBV24-1 and TRBJ2-1, with D perhaps TRBD2 (6 bases). Material: CD4+ T cells sorted from blood. This TCR came from a woman aged 18-29 years in good health. CDR3 residues: CATSGTGAYNEQFF. The CDR3 DNA is TGTGCCACCAGCGGAACGGGGGCCTACAATGAGCAGTTCTTC.